The 13 T cell receptor beta chains below all came from one sample that was sequenced in a study of T-cell reconstitution after alpha-beta-depleted transplantation in children. For TCRbeta, the library was prepared with unique molecular identifiers. MiXCR, run by TCRdb on the PCR reads, gives a single entry per CDR3 protein. The repertoire holds about 980,000 distinct CDR3 sequences, with roughly 29% as singletons. Sequences were derived from PBMCs, mostly from graft donor cells, sampled 360 days after TCRalphabeta/CD19-depleted stem cell transplant. Every receptor here comes from a boy younger than two who had a stem cell transplant for SCID, so the T cells may come from the graft donor.

This chain connects TRBV28 to TRBJ1-6, with 7 bases fitting TRBD1. Trimming at V came to 5 bases and at J to 2 bases, leaving 9 bases not matched to a gene. Per germline, CDR1 MDHEN and CDR2 SYDVKM. There are 17 residues in the CDR3. The CDR3 DNA reads TGTGCCAGCAGTCCCCGGACAGGAAAGACCTATAATTCACCCCTCCACTTT. Translating gives CASSPRTGKTYNSPLHF. The full variable domain, in which reference TRBV28 and TRBJ1-6 provide the parts outside the CDR3, is DVKVTQSSRYLVKRTGEKVFLECVQDMDHENMFWYRQDPGLGLRLIYFSYDVKMKEKGDIPEGYSVSREKKERFSLILESASTNQTSMYLCASSPRTGKTYNSPLHFGNGTRLTVT.

The chain employs TRBV19 and TRBJ1-4, with unresolved D. CDR3 size: 12 residues. Germline V gene sequence: CDR1 LNHDA, CDR2 SQIVND (reference sequence). V lost 6 bases and J lost 3, with 5 bases in between. As DNA, the CDR3 is TGTGCCAGTAGCCCATCTAATGAAAAACTGTTTTTT. This sequence encodes CASSPSNEKLFF. Full variable domain (rest looked up from reference TRBV19 and TRBJ1-4): DGGITQSPKYLFRKEGQNVTLSCEQNLNHDAMYWYRQDPGQGLRLIYYSQIVNDFQKGDIAEGYSVSREKKESFPLTVTSAQKNPTAFYLCASSPSNEKLFFGSGTQLSVL.

The chain has TRBV4-3 and TRBJ1-4; D call uncertain. CDR3 length: 15 amino acids. Trimming left V 2 bases short and J 8 bases short, with 15 bases between. CDR1 and CDR2 from the germline V gene are LGHNA and YSLEER. CDR3 in amino acids: CASSQQIGYGEKLFF. The CDR3 DNA reads as TGCGCCAGCAGCCAACAAATAGGGTATGGGGAAAAACTGTTTTTT.

There are a few counts of this clonotype. This chain joins TRBV12-3 or TRBV12-4 and TRBJ2-7; no clear D gene. The CDR3 totals 14 residues. V was clipped by 5 bases and J by 4 bases, with 15 bases between them. For the CDR3, the DNA is TGTGCCAGCAGTGTGGGCCTCGTGGATTACGAGCAGTACTTC. Its translation is CASSVGLVDYEQYF.

This chain joins TRBV4-1 and TRBJ1-1; maybe TRBD1 (5 bases). CDR3 size: 14 residues. Germline CDR1 MGHRA, CDR2 YSYEKL. Trimming removed 1 base from V and 11 bases from J, with 17 bases in between. The CDR3 region is CASSQGDRGSAAFF. The CDR3, as DNA: TGCGCCAGCAGCCAAGGGGACCGGGGATCTGCGGCTTTCTTT.

The chain uses TRBV20-1 and TRBJ1-1; a weak D match, TRBD1 (5 bases). Looked up from germline, CDR1 is DFQATT and CDR2 is SNEGSKA (reference sequence). V was clipped by 0 bases and J by 9 bases, with 14 bases between them. CDR3 length: 13 residues. CDR3 protein: CSARDDPGPKAFF. The CDR3 DNA follows: TGCAGTGCTAGAGATGACCCGGGACCAAAAGCTTTCTTT.

In its sample, this clonotype was seen a few times. The rearrangement links TRBV6-5 to TRBJ2-4; D is undetermined. This CDR3 is 16 amino acids long. In germline, CDR1 is MNHEY, CDR2 SVGAGI. The germline V and J ends were trimmed by 0 bases and 0 bases, with 9 bases remaining between them. CDR3 amino acids: CASSYSKWLAKNIQYF. The DNA of the CDR3 is TGTGCCAGCAGTTACTCGAAATGGCTAGCCAAAAACATTCAGTACTTC.

This clonotype came up a few times. J is TRBJ2-2 and V is TRBV7-3; 8 bases map to TRBD2. V gave up 1 base and J gave up 2 bases; unmatched junction bases: 3. This CDR3 is built from 16 residues. CDR1 and CDR2 from the germline V gene are SGHTA and FQGTGA. CDR3: CASSLRAGANTGELFF. For the CDR3, the DNA is TGTGCCAGCAGCTTAAGAGCGGGGGCCAACACCGGGGAGCTGTTTTTT.

This clonotype was counted ten times or more. The rearrangement links TRBV5-1 to TRBJ2-3; TRBD2 agrees at 12 bases. This CDR3 comprises 17 residues. Trimming removed 5 bases from V and 1 base from J; junction bases left unmatched: 8. The germline CDR1 and CDR2 sequences are SGHRS and YFSETQ. In DNA form, the CDR3 reads TGCGCCAGCAGTTCCGGACTAGCGGGGTGGGGCACAGATACGCAGTATTTT. Translating it yields CASSSGLAGWGTDTQYF.

V usage is TRBV7-6 and J usage is TRBJ2-7, with TRBD1 identical over 8 bases. The CDR3 sequence is 13 residues long. The V gene's germline CDR1 is SGHVS and CDR2 FNYEAQ. V shed 6 bases, J shed 5 bases, and the junction held 6 bases outside the gene matches. In DNA form, the CDR3 reads TGTGCCAGCAGATTGACAGGGGACCACGAGCAGTACTTC. Its protein is CASRLTGDHEQYF.

This clonotype has just a few counts. This rearrangement joins TRBV5-1 to TRBJ2-2, with TRBD2 identical over 10 bases. Germline CDR1 reads SGHRS; CDR2 reads YFSETQ. This CDR3 comprises 15 residues. J lost 4 bases, V lost 4 bases, and 4 bases had no gene match. This CDR3 is CASSLLAGSTGELFF. The CDR3 DNA follows: TGCGCCAGCAGCCTACTAGCGGGGAGCACCGGGGAGCTGTTTTTT.

This chain links TRBV6-5 with TRBJ2-5, with 9 bases fitting TRBD2. This CDR3 has 17 residues. V dropped 0 bases and J dropped 5; count of bases not matched to a gene: 10. The germline CDR1 and CDR2 sequences are MNHEY and SVGAGI. The CDR3 loop is CASSYSRRGGTSETQYF. The CDR3 coding sequence is TGTGCCAGCAGTTACTCCCGGCGGGGGGGTACGTCGGAGACCCAGTACTTC.

This clonotype was seen a handful of times. This sequence joins TRBV12-3 or TRBV12-4 and TRBJ2-7; 10 nucleotides agree with TRBD2. The CDR3 is 15 amino acids. After removal of 3 bases from V and 2 bases from J, the junction contained 4 bases not matched to a gene. The CDR3 nucleotides are TGTGCCAGCAGTTTCCCTAGCGGGGGCACCTACGAGCAGTACTTC. It codes for CASSFPSGGTYEQYF.